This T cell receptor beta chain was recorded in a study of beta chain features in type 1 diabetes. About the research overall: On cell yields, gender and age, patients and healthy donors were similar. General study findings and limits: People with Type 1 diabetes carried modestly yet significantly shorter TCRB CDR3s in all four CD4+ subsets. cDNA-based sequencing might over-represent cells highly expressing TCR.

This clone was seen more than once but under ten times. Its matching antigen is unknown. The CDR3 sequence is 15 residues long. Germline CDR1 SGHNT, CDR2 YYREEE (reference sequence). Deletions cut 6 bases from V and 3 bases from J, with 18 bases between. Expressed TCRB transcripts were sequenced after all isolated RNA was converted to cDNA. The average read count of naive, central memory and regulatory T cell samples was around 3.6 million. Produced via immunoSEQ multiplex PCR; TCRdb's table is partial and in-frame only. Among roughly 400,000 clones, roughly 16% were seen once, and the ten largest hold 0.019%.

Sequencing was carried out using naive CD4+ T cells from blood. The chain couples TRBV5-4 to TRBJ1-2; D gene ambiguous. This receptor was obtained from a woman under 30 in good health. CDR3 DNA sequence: TGTGCCAGCACCCGGAGGGAGAGGTCAGACTATGGCTACACCTTC. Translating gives CASTRRERSDYGYTF.